A selection of T cell receptor beta chains follows, all from one sample in a study of T cells in tuberculosis. Using immunoSEQ multiplex PCR, the repertoire was profiled, and TCRdb retains in-frame clones only, with some absent. The sample contains nearly 60,000 clones, approximately 88% of which appear only once. Sequencing was done on a sample of CD1b-GMM tetramer-negative cells sorted from PBMCs. The receptor set was obtained from an adult woman with latent tuberculosis. Each CDR3 is given with its conserved first and last residue.

v_gene	j_gene	CDR3aa
TRBV5-4	TRBJ1-5	CASSLGGAGNQPQHF
TRBV19	TRBJ2-3	CATLSDTDTQYF
TRBV15	TRBJ2-3	CATSRGAGGHTDTQYF
TRBV19	TRBJ2-4	CASRPQGAAKNIQYF
TRBV7-6	TRBJ2-7	CASSTPGQGAPRGSEQYF
TRBV4-3	TRBJ2-7	CASSQDRGSLYEQYF
TRBV5-1	TRBJ2-1	CASSYETSGSISEQFF
TRBV21-1	TRBJ1-5	CASSNSLGSRQPQHF
TRBV5-4	TRBJ2-3	CASSLEGQGTDTQYF
TRBV5-1	TRBJ2-3	CASGLLAASTDTQYF
TRBV6-5	TRBJ2-7	CASSYSSRFGEQYF
TRBV4-3	TRBJ2-7	CASSQDPGTGGNEQYF
TRBV4-2	TRBJ1-1	CASSQDGGANTEAFF
TRBV19	TRBJ2-3	CASSLGPGVMNTQYF
TRBV4-3	TRBJ2-1	CASSQQDRGDEQFF
TRBV7-9	TRBJ2-7	CASSSQGTSYEQYF
TRBV7-8	TRBJ2-7	CASSSRGRGLGEQYF
TRBV7-8	TRBJ1-1	CASSTDRGLVGTEAFF
TRBV30	TRBJ2-7	CAWSGGPSSEQYF
TRBV5-1	TRBJ2-5	CASSWAGNGETQYF
TRBV5-1	TRBJ2-1	CASSSQGTAGVSSSYNEQFF
TRBV11-2	TRBJ2-3	CASSNFITDTQYF